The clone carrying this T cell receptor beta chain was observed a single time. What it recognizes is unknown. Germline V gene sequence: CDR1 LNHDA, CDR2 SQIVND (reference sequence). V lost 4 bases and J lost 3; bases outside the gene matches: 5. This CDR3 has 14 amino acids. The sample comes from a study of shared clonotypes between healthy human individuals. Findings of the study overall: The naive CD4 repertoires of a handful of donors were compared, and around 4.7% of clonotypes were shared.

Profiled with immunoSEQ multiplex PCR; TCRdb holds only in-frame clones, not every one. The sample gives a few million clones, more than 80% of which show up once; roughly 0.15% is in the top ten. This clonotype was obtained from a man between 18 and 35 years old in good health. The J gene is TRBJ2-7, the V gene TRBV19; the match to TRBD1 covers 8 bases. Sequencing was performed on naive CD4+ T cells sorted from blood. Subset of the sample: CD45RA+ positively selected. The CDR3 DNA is TGTGCCAGTAGTAGGACAGGGTCGCTCTACGAGCAGTACTTC. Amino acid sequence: CASSRTGSLYEQYF.